Below are 21 T cell receptor beta chains sequenced from a single sample in a study of T-cell reconstitution after alpha-beta-depleted transplantation in children. Preparation of the TCRbeta library used unique molecular identifiers. TCRdb passed the PCR reads through MiXCR, listing each CDR3 protein once. The sample contains over 150,000 distinct CDR3 sequences, approximately 15% of which appear only once. The source material was PBMCs from the stem cell graft donor, sampled from the stem cell graft. The receptor set was obtained from a human donor who donated a stem cell graft to a child with acute lymphoblastic leukemia.

As for this clonotype: This may be a read error, as it is one base from a much larger clone. The genes are TRBV12-3 or TRBV12-4 and TRBJ2-2; TRBD2 agrees at 9 bases. The CDR3 has 15 amino acids. CDR3 coding DNA: TGTGCCAGCAGTTTGTTAGCGGGAGTAACCGGGGAGCCGTTTTTT. It is translated as CASSLLAGVTGEPFF.

This clonotype was recorded a few times. This chain connects TRBV5-1 to TRBJ2-5; 12 bases match TRBD2. This CDR3 has 16 amino acids. Germline assignment: CDR1 SGHRS and CDR2 YFSETQ. Germline trimming cut 3 bases from V and 2 bases from J; bases unmatched to any gene: 5. CDR3 region: CASSWRTSGVQETQYF. DNA for the CDR3: TGCGCCAGCAGCTGGAGGACTAGCGGGGTACAAGAGACCCAGTACTTC.

The sample holds many counts of this clonotype. The chain links TRBV28 to TRBJ2-1; 13 bases map to TRBD2. The CDR3 has 20 amino acids. Trimming took 3 bases from V and 5 from J; bases not matched to a gene: 16. CDR1 is MDHEN, CDR2 SYDVKM, per germline. As DNA, the CDR3 is TGTGCCAGCAGTTTTTGGACTAGCGGGAGTTCTGGTTTAGTACACAATGAGCAGTTCTTC. Translated, it gives CASSFWTSGSSGLVHNEQFF.

The chain uses TRBV20-1 and TRBJ2-2, with D tentatively TRBD2 (6 bases). In germline, CDR1 is DFQATT, CDR2 SNEGSKA (reference sequence). The CDR3 covers 14 residues. Trimming shortened V by 6 bases and J by 4 bases, and 15 bases separated the two germline ends. The CDR3 spells CSAPILGGTGELFF. Here the CDR3 DNA reads TGCAGTGCGCCGATTCTGGGGGGCACCGGGGAGCTGTTTTTT.

This clonotype was counted many times. The CDR3 nucleotides are TGTGCCAGCAGCTTAGATCTGACCCTCTATGGCTACACCTTC. Encoded protein: CASSLDLTLYGYTF. The J gene is TRBJ1-2, the V gene TRBV11-2; no clear D. The CDR3 totals 14 residues. With 0 bases removed from V and 4 bases from J, the gap between germline ends came to 9 bases. Germline V gene lookup returns CDR1 SGHAT and CDR2 FQNNGV.

This clonotype was observed many times. J is TRBJ2-3 and V is TRBV10-2; D could derive from TRBD1 or TRBD2 (5 bases each). The CDR3 is 16 residues long. Germline V gene data show CDR1 as WSHSY and CDR2 as SAAADI. V lost 3 bases and J 4 bases, leaving 17 bases between the germline ends. The CDR3 DNA follows: TGCGCCAGCAGTGAATTTGGGGGAGACCCCCCAGATACGCAGTATTTT. Residues: CASSEFGGDPPDTQYF.

This clonotype was picked up a small number of times. This chain joins TRBV5-1 and TRBJ1-1; the match to TRBD1 covers 10 bases. The CDR3 runs 16 residues. V was pared by 2 bases and J by 5 bases, with 9 bases of the junction left unmatched. Germline lookup yields CDR1 SGHRS and CDR2 YFSETQ. This chain's CDR3 is CASSFPGQGLGTEAFF. CDR3 in DNA: TGCGCCAGCAGCTTTCCGGGACAGGGGCTTGGGACTGAAGCTTTCTTT.

This chain joins TRBV25-1 and TRBJ1-2; D unclear. The CDR3 spans 18 residues. Per the germline V gene, CDR1 is MGHDK and CDR2 is SYGVNS. Trimming cost V 4 bases and J 3 bases, with 24 bases left between them. The CDR3 reads CASSAQPFHSLPHYGYTF. CDR3 DNA sequence: TGTGCCAGCAGTGCGCAACCTTTTCACTCTTTACCCCACTATGGCTACACCTTC.

J is TRBJ1-2 and V is TRBV5-6, with a weak D call TRBD1 (5 bases). Germline CDR1 is SGHDT and CDR2 is YYEEEE. The CDR3 loop spans 15 amino acids. The V end was cut by 0 bases, the J end by 8 bases, with 17 bases between. The CDR3 here is CASSLAGRTPDGYTF. The CDR3 DNA reads as TGTGCCAGCAGCTTGGCCGGGCGGACACCGGACGGCTACACCTTC.

This clonotype was found many times. The chain joins TRBV12-3 or TRBV12-4 to TRBJ2-5; unclear D gene. Trimming cost V 3 bases and J 1 base, with 9 bases left between them. CDR3 length: 14 residues. CDR3: CASSFRVGQETQYF. For the CDR3, the DNA is TGTGCCAGCAGTTTTCGGGTGGGCCAAGAGACCCAGTACTTC.

This clonotype showed up many times. The J gene is TRBJ1-1, the V gene TRBV7-9; D gene ambiguous. CDR1 and CDR2 from the germline V gene are SEHNR and FQNEAQ (reference sequence). The V and J ends lost 2 bases and 3 bases respectively, with 10 bases between them. The CDR3 length is 14 residues. CDR3 region: CASSLSGPYTEAFF. CDR3 coding DNA: TGTGCCAGCAGCTTAAGTGGGCCCTACACTGAAGCTTTCTTT.

This clonotype has at least ten counts. The V gene is TRBV12-3 or TRBV12-4, the J gene TRBJ1-1, with 7 bases that match TRBD1. CDR3 length: 13 amino acids. Losses at the gene ends were 5 bases for V and 7 bases for J; bases not matched to a gene: 7. The CDR3 sequence is CASSPGTDLEAFF. CDR3 sequence (DNA): TGTGCCAGCAGTCCTGGGACAGACCTTGAAGCTTTCTTT.

The chain uses TRBV6-5 and TRBJ2-5; 8 bases are shared with TRBD1. This CDR3 has 15 residues. Germline loops: CDR1 MNHEY, CDR2 SVGAGI. V was pared by 2 bases and J by 7 bases, with 9 bases of the junction left unmatched. This chain's CDR3 is CASSYTQGAAGTQYF. Written as DNA, the CDR3 is TGTGCCAGCAGTTACACGCAGGGGGCTGCGGGGACCCAGTACTTC.

This clonotype appeared many times. The rearrangement uses TRBV10-3 and TRBJ1-1, with D hard to call. The germline CDR1 and CDR2 sequences are ENHRY and SYGVKD. The germline V and J ends were trimmed by 7 bases and 1 base, with 10 bases remaining between them. This CDR3 is 13 amino acids long. CDR3 sequence reads: CAIKAESNTEAFF. The DNA for the CDR3 is TGTGCCATCAAGGCAGAGTCGAACACTGAAGCTTTCTTT.

The chain uses TRBV30 and TRBJ1-2; TRBD1 is a possible D gene (6 bases). The CDR3 is 12 amino acids. The V end was cut by 1 base, the J end by 4 bases, with 7 bases between. Germline values: CDR1 GTSNPN, CDR2 SVGIG (reference sequence). CDR3 DNA: TGTGCCTGGAGTGCAGGGGCCTATGGCTACACCTTC. The encoded protein is CAWSAGAYGYTF.

This clonotype has ten or more counts. The CDR3 region has the DNA TGTGCCAGCAGTTTATCGAGGTGGAACACTGAAGCTTTCTTT. Protein sequence: CASSLSRWNTEAFF. This sequence joins TRBV27 and TRBJ1-1; no reliable D call. V gave up 0 bases and J gave up 1 base, with 6 bases separating them. CDR1 and CDR2 from the germline V gene are MNHEY and SMNVEV (reference sequence). This CDR3 spans 14 amino acids.

Ten or more counts support this clonotype. V and J are TRBV6-5 and TRBJ1-1; unclear D gene. Trimming took off 6 bases at V and 4 bases at J, with 6 bases between the two ends. The germline gives CDR1 MNHEY, CDR2 SVGAGI. The CDR3 covers 11 residues. DNA for the CDR3: TGTGCCAGCAGCCGGGCCACTGAAGCTTTCTTT. Residues: CASSRATEAFF.

The chain links TRBV5-4 to TRBJ2-1, with 7 bases that match TRBD2. The CDR3 runs to 15 residues. Germline V gene data show CDR1 as SGHNT and CDR2 as YYREEE (reference sequence). The trim removed 2 bases at V and 7 bases at J, leaving 9 bases unmatched. The CDR3 DNA reads TGTGCCAGCAGCTTCCGGACTAGAGGCGGGAATGAGCAGTTCTTC. Translation: CASSFRTRGGNEQFF.

This clonotype has only a few counts. The CDR3 loop is CSARDVNYRQETQYF. CDR3 nucleotide sequence: TGCAGTGCTAGAGATGTAAACTACCGCCAAGAGACCCAGTACTTC. The chain employs TRBV20-1 and TRBJ2-5; D unclear. Germline loops: CDR1 DFQATT, CDR2 SNEGSKA (reference sequence). The CDR3 is made up of 15 amino acids. V dropped 0 bases and J dropped 1 base, with 12 bases sitting between them.

This clonotype was picked up many times. The chain links TRBV5-1 to TRBJ2-1; 7 bases match TRBD2. This CDR3 spans 16 amino acids. J lost 2 bases, V lost 0 bases, and 5 bases had no gene match. Germline V gene sequence: CDR1 SGHRS, CDR2 YFSETQ. CDR3 in amino acids: CASSLGIAGPYNEQFF. The CDR3 DNA sequence: TGCGCCAGCAGCTTGGGTATAGCGGGCCCCTACAATGAGCAGTTCTTC.

The table lists this clonotype with many counts. J is TRBJ1-1 and V is TRBV3-1, with TRBD1 matching 7 bases. With 6 bases clipped from V and 5 bases from J, the junction kept 12 bases outside the gene matches. The CDR3 extends over 15 amino acids. Germline lookup yields CDR1 LGHDT and CDR2 YNNKEL (reference sequence). CDR3 sequence reads: CASRLDGQGDTEAFF. The CDR3 DNA sequence: TGTGCCAGCAGGTTGGATGGGCAGGGGGATACTGAAGCTTTCTTT.